A single sample is the source of the 8 T cell receptor beta chains below, sequenced in a study of lymphopenia after photon versus proton radiotherapy. Repertoires were generated with immunoSEQ multiplex PCR, while TCRdb's copy carries only in-frame clones and drops some. Among about 83,000 clones listed, approximately 82% were seen once. The material sequenced was peripheral blood, taken from a patient treated with proton-based radiotherapy. All receptors come from a man between 60 and 75 years old with pancreatic cancer.

The chain carries TRBV7-2 and TRBJ1-1; 10 positions agree with TRBD1. The CDR3 covers 14 residues. Trimming removed 5 bases from V and 5 bases from J; junction bases left unmatched: 5. Germline CDR1 reads SGHTA; CDR2 reads FQGNSA. The CDR3 nucleotides read TGTGCCAGCAGCGCCCGGACAGGGGGAACTGAAGCTTTCTTT. It specifies CASSARTGGTEAFF.

The gene calls are TRBV4-1 and TRBJ1-2; D might be TRBD1 (5 bases). Deletions cut 0 bases from V and 4 bases from J, with 12 bases between. The CDR3 is 15 residues long. CDR1 is MGHRA, CDR2 YSYEKL, per germline. This CDR3 is CASSQETGVGYGYTF. CDR3 bases: TGCGCCAGCAGCCAAGAGACGGGGGTGGGCTATGGCTACACCTTC.

V and J are TRBV11-2 and TRBJ2-1, with a tentative D call TRBD2 (6 bases). V was trimmed by 5 bases and J by 5 bases, leaving 16 bases between them. The germline CDR1 and CDR2 sequences are SGHAT and FQNNGV. This CDR3 is 15 amino acids long. This chain's CDR3 is CASSLARSGHNEQFF. The CDR3 DNA follows: TGTGCCAGCAGCCTAGCCAGGAGCGGGCACAATGAGCAGTTCTTC.

In its sample, this clone was seen once. The chain links TRBV29-1 to TRBJ2-2; D gene unclear. Germline CDR1 SQVTM, CDR2 ANQGSEA. V was cut by 6 bases and J by 0 bases, with 14 bases left in between. The CDR3 is made up of 15 amino acids. The CDR3: CSVPGNPTNTGELFF. The CDR3 coding sequence is TGCAGCGTCCCGGGTAACCCTACGAACACCGGGGAGCTGTTTTTT.

The chain carries TRBV15 and TRBJ2-3; 7 positions agree with TRBD2. CDR1 is LNHNV, CDR2 YYDKDF, per germline (reference sequence). The V and J ends lost 1 base and 1 base, in that order; junction bases with no gene match: 8. The CDR3 contains 17 residues. In DNA, the CDR3 is TGTGCCACCAGCAGAGTTCATTGGGCGGGGGGCACAGATACGCAGTATTTT. It is translated as CATSRVHWAGGTDTQYF.

This chain links TRBV27 with TRBJ2-1; D gene unclear. The germline V and J ends were trimmed by 0 bases and 8 bases, with 11 bases remaining between them. The CDR3 has 14 residues. Looked up from germline, CDR1 is MNHEY and CDR2 is SMNVEV (reference sequence). Here the CDR3 reads CASSLSTRTHEQFF. CDR3 nucleotides: TGTGCCAGCAGTTTATCAACCCGGACCCATGAGCAGTTCTTC.

The chain links TRBV29-1 to TRBJ2-1; perhaps TRBD2 as D (6 bases). Germline V gives CDR1 SQVTM, CDR2 ANQGSEA. The CDR3 spans 13 residues. The CDR3 bases are TGCAGTGGGGAGGTCAACTCCTACAATGAGCAGTTCTTC. It yields the protein CSGEVNSYNEQFF.

The rearrangement uses TRBV29-1 and TRBJ2-1, with D perhaps matching TRBD1 (6 bases). Germline V gene data show CDR1 as SQVTM and CDR2 as ANQGSEA. V was pared by 1 base and J by 4 bases, with 17 bases between. There are 16 residues in the CDR3. In DNA, the CDR3 is TGCAGCGTTGAAGGGGGGCTAGGTGGCCGATACAATGAGCAGTTCTTC. This translates into CSVEGGLGGRYNEQFF.